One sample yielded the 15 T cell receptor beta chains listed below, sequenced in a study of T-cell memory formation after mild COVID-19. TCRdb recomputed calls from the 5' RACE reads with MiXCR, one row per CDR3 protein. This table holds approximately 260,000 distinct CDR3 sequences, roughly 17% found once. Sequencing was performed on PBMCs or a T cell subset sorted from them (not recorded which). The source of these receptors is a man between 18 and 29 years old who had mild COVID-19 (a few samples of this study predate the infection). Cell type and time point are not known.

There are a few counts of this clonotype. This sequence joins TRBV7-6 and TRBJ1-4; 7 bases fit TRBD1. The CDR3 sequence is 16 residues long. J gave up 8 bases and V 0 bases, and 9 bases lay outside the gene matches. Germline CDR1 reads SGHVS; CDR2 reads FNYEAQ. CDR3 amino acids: CASSLAGKGASEKLFF. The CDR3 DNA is TGTGCCAGCAGCTTAGCGGGAAAGGGGGCCAGCGAAAAACTGTTTTTT.

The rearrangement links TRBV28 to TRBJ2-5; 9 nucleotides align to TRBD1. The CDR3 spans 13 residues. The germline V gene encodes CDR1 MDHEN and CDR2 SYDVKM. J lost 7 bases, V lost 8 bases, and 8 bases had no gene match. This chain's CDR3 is CASGPTGGGTQYF. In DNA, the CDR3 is TGTGCCAGCGGCCCGACAGGGGGAGGGACCCAGTACTTC.

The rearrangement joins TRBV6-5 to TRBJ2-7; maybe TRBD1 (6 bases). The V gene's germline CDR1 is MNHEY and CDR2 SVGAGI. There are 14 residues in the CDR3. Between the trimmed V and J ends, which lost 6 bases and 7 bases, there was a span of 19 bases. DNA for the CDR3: TGTGCCAGCAGCCCAGGGGATATTGGTGGAGAGCAGTACGTC. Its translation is CASSPGDIGGEQYV.

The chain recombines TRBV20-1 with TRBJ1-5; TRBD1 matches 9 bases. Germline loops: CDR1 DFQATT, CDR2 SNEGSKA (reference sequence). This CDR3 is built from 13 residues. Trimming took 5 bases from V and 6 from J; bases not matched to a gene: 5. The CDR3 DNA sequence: TGCAGTGCTGCACAGGGGGCTGGTCAGCCCCAGCATTTT. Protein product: CSAAQGAGQPQHF.

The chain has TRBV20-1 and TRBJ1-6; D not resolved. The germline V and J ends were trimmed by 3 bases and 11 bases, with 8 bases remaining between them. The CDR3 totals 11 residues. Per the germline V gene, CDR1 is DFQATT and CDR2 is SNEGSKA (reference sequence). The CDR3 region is CSASEGTPLHF. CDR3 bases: TGCAGTGCTAGTGAGGGAACACCCCTCCACTTT.

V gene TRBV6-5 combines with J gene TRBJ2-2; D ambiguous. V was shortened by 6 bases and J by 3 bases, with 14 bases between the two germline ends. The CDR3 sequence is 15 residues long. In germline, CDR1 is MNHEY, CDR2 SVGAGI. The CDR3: CASRRSAGYTGELFF. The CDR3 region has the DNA TGTGCCAGCAGACGAAGTGCTGGATACACCGGGGAGCTGTTTTTT.

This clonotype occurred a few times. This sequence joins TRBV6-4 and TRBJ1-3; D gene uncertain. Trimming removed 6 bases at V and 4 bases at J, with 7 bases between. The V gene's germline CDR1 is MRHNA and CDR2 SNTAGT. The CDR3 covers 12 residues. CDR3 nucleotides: TGTGCCAGCAGGACCCAAGGAAACACCATATATTTT. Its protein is CASRTQGNTIYF.

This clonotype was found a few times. CDR3 sequence (DNA): TGTGCCAGCTCGACTACAGGGGGCGCGGTCGAGCAGTACGTC. Its protein product is CASSTTGGAVEQYV. The J gene is TRBJ2-7, the V gene TRBV18; 9 nucleotides match TRBD1. Losses at the gene ends were 6 bases for V and 6 bases for J; bases not matched to a gene: 9. Germline V gene lookup returns CDR1 KGHSH and CDR2 LQKENI. The CDR3 sequence is 14 residues long.

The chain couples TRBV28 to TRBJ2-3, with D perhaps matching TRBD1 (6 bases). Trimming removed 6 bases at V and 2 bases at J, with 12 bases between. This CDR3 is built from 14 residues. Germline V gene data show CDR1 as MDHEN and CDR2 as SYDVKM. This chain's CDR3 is CASRPWTVTDTQYF. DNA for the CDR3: TGTGCCAGCAGGCCCTGGACAGTCACAGATACGCAGTATTTT.

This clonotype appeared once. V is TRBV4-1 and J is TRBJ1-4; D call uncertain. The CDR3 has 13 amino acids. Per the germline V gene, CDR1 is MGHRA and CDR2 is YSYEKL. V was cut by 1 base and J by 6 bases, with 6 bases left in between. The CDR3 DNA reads TGCGCCAGCAGCCAAGTGGGCGATGAAAAACTGTTTTTT. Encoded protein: CASSQVGDEKLFF.

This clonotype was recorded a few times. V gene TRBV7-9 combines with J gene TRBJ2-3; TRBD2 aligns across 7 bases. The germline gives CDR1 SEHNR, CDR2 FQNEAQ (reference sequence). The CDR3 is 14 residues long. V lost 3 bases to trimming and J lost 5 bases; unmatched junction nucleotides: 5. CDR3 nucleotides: TGTGCCAGCAGCTTCATCTCGGGGGGAGATACGCAGTATTTT. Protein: CASSFISGGDTQYF.

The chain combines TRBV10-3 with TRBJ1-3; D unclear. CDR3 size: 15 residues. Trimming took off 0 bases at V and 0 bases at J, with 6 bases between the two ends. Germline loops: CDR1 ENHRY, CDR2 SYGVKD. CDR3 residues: CAISESASSGNTIYF. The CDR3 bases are TGTGCCATCAGTGAGTCGGCAAGCTCTGGAAACACCATATATTTT.

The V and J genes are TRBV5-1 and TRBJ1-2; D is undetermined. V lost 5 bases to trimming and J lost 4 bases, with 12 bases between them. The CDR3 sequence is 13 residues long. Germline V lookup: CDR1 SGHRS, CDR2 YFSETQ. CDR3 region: CASSGVPLYGYTF. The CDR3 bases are TGCGCCAGCAGTGGGGTTCCCCTCTATGGCTACACCTTC.

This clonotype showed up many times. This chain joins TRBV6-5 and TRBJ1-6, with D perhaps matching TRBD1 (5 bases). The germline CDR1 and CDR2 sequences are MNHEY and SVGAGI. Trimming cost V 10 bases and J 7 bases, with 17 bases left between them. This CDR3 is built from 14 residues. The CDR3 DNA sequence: TGTGCCAATCTCACAGCGGGGCTCAATTCACCCCTCCACTTT. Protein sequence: CANLTAGLNSPLHF.

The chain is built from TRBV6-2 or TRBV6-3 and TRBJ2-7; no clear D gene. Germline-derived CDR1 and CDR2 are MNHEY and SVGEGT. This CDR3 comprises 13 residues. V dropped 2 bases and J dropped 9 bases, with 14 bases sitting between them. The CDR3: CASSYPWATPQYF. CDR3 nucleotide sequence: TGTGCCAGCAGTTACCCCTGGGCCACACCGCAGTACTTC.